This T cell receptor (beta chain) was documented in a study of T-cell reconstitution after alpha-beta-depleted transplantation in children. This clonotype appeared a few times. V gave up 6 bases and J gave up 9 bases, with 18 bases separating them. The CDR3 loop spans 13 amino acids. This sample's TCRbeta library carried unique molecular identifier barcodes. TCRdb reanalysed the PCR reads using MiXCR and keeps one entry per CDR3 protein. The table lists a few hundred thousand distinct CDR3 sequences, around 27% of them singletons. This chain uses TRBV12-3 or TRBV12-4 with TRBJ2-7; D assignment may be TRBD1 or TRBD2 (5 bases each). Specimen: PBMCs, collected before TCRalphabeta/CD19-depleted stem cell transplant. The sequence was obtained from a boy in the first two years of life with Wiskott-Aldrich syndrome, due to receive a stem cell transplant. CDR3 DNA: TGTGCCAGCAGCTACTCCCTTGCTGGGGGGCAGTACTTC. It yields the protein CASSYSLAGGQYF.